This T cell receptor beta chain was profiled in a study of blood T cell repertoires in COVID-19. The CDR3 is made up of 15 amino acids. V lost 3 bases to trimming and J lost 0 bases, with 9 bases between them. Germline V gene sequence: CDR1 LNHDA, CDR2 SQIVND (reference sequence). Here immunoSEQ multiplex PCR was the method, and the copy in TCRdb shows in-frame clones only, minus some. This table holds 150,000 to 250,000 clones, 87% found once. This TCR was sampled from a woman in her twenties or thirties who had recovered from COVID-19. The sample was PBMCs or T cells enriched from blood (not recorded which). This chain links TRBV19 with TRBJ1-5, with D perhaps matching TRBD1 (5 bases). This CDR3 is CASSMWTNSNQPQHF. The DNA for the CDR3 is TGTGCCAGTAGTATGTGGACAAATAGCAATCAGCCCCAGCATTTT.